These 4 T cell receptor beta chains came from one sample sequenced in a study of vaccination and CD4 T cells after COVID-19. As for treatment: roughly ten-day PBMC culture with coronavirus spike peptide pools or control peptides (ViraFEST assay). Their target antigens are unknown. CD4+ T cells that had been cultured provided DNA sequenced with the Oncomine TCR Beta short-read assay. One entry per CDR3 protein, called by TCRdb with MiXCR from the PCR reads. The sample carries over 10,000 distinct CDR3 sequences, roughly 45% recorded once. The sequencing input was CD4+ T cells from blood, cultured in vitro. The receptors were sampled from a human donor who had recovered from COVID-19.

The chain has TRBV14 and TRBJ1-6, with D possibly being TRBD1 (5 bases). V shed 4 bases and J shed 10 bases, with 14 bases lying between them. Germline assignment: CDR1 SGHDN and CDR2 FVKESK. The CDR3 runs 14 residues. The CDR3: CASSRDRPWSPLHF. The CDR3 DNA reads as TGTGCCAGCAGCCGAGACAGACCCTGGTCACCCCTCCACTTT.

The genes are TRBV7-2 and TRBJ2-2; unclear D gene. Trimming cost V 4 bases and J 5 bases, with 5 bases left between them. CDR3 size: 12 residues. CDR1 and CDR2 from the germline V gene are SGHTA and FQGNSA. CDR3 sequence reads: CASSSSTGELFF. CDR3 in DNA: TGTGCCAGCAGCTCCTCAACCGGGGAGCTGTTTTTT.

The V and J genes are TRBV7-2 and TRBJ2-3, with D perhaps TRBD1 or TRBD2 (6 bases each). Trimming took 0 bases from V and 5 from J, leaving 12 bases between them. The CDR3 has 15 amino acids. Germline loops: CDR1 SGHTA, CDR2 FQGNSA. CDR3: CASSLAGGLGDTQYF. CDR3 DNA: TGTGCCAGCAGCTTAGCTGGGGGGCTTGGAGATACGCAGTATTTT. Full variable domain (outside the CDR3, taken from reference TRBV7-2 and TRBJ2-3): GAGVSQSPSNKVTEKGKDVELRCDPISGHTALYWYRQSLGQGLEFLIYFQGNSAPDKSGLPSDRFSAERTGGSVSTLTIQRTQQEDSAVYLCASSLAGGLGDTQYFGPGTRLTVL.

CDR3 nucleotides: TGTGCCTGGAGTATGGAGGGGGGGCTTGGCTACACCTTC. This translates into CAWSMEGGLGYTF. V is TRBV30 and J is TRBJ1-2; a weak D match, TRBD1 (6 bases). CDR1 is GTSNPN, CDR2 SVGIG, per germline (reference sequence). The CDR3 runs to 13 residues. V was shortened by 2 bases and J by 7 bases, with 14 bases between the two germline ends.